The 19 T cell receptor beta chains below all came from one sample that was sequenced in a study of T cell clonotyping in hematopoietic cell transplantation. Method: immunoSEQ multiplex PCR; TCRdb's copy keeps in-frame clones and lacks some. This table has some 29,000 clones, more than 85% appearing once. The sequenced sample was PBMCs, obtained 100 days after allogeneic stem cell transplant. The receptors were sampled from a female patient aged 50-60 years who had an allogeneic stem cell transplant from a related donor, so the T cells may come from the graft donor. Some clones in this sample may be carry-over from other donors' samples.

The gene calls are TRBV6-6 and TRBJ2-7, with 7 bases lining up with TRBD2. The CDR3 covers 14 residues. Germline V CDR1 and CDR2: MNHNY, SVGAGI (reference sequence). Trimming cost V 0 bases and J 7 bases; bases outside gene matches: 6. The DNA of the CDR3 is TGTGCCAGCAGTTACTCTGAGGCAGCGGGGGAGCAGTACTTC. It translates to CASSYSEAAGEQYF.

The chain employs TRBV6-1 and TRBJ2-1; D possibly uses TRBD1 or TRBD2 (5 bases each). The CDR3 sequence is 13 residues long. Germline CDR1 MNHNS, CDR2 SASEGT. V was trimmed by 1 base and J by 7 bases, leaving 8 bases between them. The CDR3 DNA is TGTGCCAGCAGTGAAGACGGGGCGAATGAGCAGTTCTTC. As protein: CASSEDGANEQFF.

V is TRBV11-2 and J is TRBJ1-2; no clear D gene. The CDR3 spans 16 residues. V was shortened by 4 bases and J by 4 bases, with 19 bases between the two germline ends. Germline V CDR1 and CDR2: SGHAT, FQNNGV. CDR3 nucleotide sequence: TGTGCCAGCAGCTCGAGCTCGATTCATGCACTCTATGGCTACACCTTC. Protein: CASSSSSIHALYGYTF.

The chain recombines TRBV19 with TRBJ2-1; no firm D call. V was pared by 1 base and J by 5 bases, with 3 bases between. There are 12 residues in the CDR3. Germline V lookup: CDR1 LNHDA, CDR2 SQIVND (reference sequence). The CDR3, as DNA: TGTGCCAGTAGTATAGTCGACAATGAGCAGTTCTTC. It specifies CASSIVDNEQFF.

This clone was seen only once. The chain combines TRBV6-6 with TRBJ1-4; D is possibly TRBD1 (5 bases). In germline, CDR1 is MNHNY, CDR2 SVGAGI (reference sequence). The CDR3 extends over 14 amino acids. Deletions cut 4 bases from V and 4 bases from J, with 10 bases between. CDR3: CASSSTGYNEKLFF. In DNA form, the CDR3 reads TGTGCCAGCAGTTCAACAGGTTATAATGAAAAACTGTTTTTT.

This chain's CDR3 is CASSNRAGGLNEQFF. In nucleotides, the CDR3 is TGTGCCAGTAGTAACCGAGCGGGGGGGCTCAATGAGCAGTTCTTC. The rearrangement uses TRBV19 and TRBJ2-1; 10 nucleotides match TRBD2. The germline V gene has CDR1 LNHDA and CDR2 SQIVND (reference sequence). CDR3 length equals 15 residues. The ends lost 4 bases at V and 6 bases at J; junction bases unmatched: 6.

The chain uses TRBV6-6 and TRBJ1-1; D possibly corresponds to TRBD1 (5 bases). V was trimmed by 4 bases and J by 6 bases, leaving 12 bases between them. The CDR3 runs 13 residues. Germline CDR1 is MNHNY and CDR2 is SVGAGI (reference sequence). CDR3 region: CASSSPGGAEAFF. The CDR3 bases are TGTGCCAGCAGTTCTCCCGGAGGGGCTGAAGCTTTCTTT.

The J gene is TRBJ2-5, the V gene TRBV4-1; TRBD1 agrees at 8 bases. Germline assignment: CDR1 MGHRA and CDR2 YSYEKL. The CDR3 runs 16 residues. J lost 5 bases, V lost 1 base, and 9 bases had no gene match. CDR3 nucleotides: TGCGCCAGCAGCCAAGTAGGGCAGGGGGCTAGGGAGACCCAGTACTTC. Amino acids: CASSQVGQGARETQYF.

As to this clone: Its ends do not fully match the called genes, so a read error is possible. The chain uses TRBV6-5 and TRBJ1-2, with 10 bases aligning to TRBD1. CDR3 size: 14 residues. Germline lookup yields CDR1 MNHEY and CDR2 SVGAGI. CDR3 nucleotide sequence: TGTGCCAGCAGTCGGGGGACCGGGACAGGGGACCCTCTCTTC. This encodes CASSRGTGTGDPLF.

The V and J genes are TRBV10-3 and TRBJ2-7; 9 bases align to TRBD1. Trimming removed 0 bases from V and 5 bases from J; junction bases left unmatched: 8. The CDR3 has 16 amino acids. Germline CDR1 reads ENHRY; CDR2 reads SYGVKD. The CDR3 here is CAISESTRTGGHEQYF. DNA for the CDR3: TGTGCCATCAGTGAGTCGACCCGAACAGGGGGCCACGAGCAGTACTTC.

CDR3 in DNA: TGTGCCAGCAGTTATGAGGATACGCAGTATTTT. Its protein is CASSYEDTQYF. The chain recombines TRBV6-6 with TRBJ2-3; D unresolved. Trimming cost V 3 bases and J 6 bases, with 4 bases left between them. Germline loops: CDR1 MNHNY, CDR2 SVGAGI (reference sequence). CDR3 size: 11 residues.

DNA for the CDR3: TGTGCCATCAGAGTACAGGGGGCGAATGAGCAGTTCTTC. Translating gives CAIRVQGANEQFF. The rearrangement uses TRBV10-3 and TRBJ2-1, with TRBD1 matching 9 bases. The V gene end was trimmed by 6 bases and the J gene end by 7 bases; junction bases not matched to a gene: 4. In germline, CDR1 is ENHRY, CDR2 SYGVKD. The CDR3 loop spans 13 amino acids.

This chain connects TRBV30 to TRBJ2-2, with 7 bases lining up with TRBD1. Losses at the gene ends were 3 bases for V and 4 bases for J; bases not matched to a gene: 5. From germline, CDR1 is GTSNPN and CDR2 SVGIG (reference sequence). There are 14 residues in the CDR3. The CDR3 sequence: CAWRGAGGTGELFF. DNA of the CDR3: TGTGCCTGGAGAGGGGCAGGGGGCACCGGGGAGCTGTTTTTT. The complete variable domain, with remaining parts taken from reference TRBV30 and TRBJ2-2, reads SQTIHQWPATLVQPVGSPLSLECTVEGTSNPNLYWYRQAAGRGLQLLFYSVGIGQISSEVPQNLSASRPQDRQFILSSKKLLLSDSGFYLCAWRGAGGTGELFFGEGSRLTVL.

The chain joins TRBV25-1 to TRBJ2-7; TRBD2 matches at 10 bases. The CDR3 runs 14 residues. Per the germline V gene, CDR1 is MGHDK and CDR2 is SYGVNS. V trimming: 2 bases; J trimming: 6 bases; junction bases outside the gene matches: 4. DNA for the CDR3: TGTGCCAGCAGTGAACTAGCGGGAGAGGCCGAGCAGTACTTC. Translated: CASSELAGEAEQYF.

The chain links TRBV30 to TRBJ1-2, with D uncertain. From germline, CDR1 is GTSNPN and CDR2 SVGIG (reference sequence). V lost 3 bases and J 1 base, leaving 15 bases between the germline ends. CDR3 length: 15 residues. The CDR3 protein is CAWRPNWAFNYGYTF. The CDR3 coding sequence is TGTGCCTGGAGGCCCAACTGGGCCTTTAACTATGGCTACACCTTC.

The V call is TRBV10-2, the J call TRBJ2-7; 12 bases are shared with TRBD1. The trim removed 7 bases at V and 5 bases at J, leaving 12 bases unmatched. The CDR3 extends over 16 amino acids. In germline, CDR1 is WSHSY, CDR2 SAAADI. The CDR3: CASTVRGTGGLNEQYF. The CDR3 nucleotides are TGCGCCAGCACCGTCCGGGGGACAGGGGGCTTGAACGAGCAGTACTTC.

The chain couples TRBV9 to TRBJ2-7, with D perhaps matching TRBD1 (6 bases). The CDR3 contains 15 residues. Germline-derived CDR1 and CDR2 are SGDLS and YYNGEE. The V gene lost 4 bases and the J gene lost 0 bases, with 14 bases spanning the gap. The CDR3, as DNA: TGTGCCAGCAGCCCTACAACAGGGTTCTCCTACGAGCAGTACTTC. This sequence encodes CASSPTTGFSYEQYF. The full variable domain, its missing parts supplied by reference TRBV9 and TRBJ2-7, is DSGVTQTPKHLITATGQRVTLRCSPRSGDLSVYWYQQSLDQGLQFLIQYYNGEERAKGNILERFSAQQFPDLHSELNLSSLELGDSALYFCASSPTTGFSYEQYFGPGTRLTVT.

CDR3 residues: CASSDVGGPETQYF. The CDR3 DNA reads TGTGCCAGCAGTGACGTTGGGGGGCCGGAGACCCAGTACTTC. The chain carries TRBV2 and TRBJ2-5, with D possibly called TRBD1 or TRBD2 (6 bases each). The CDR3 extends over 14 amino acids. The germline gives CDR1 SNHLY, CDR2 FYNNEI. V was clipped by 3 bases and J by 5 bases, with 13 bases between them.

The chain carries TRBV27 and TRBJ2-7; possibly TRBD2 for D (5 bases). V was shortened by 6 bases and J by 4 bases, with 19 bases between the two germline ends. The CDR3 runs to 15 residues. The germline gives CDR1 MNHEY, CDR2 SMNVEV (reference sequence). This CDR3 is CASSSFRGRGYEQYF. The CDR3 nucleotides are TGTGCCAGCAGCTCCTTCCGAGGGAGAGGGTACGAGCAGTACTTC.